These 9 T cell receptor beta chains came from one sample sequenced in a study of blood T cell repertoires in COVID-19. TCRdb's table, derived via immunoSEQ multiplex PCR, lists solely in-frame clones and lacks some. The profile shows roughly 45,000 clones, about 84% of them singletons. Sequenced material: peripheral blood. These receptors were collected from a woman aged 60 to 75 with acute or convalescent COVID-19.

The J gene is TRBJ2-1, the V gene TRBV27; 9 nucleotides align to TRBD2. Trimming cost V 6 bases and J 4 bases; bases outside gene matches: 4. CDR1 and CDR2 (germline): MNHEY, SMNVEV (reference sequence). The CDR3 consists of 14 residues. The CDR3 reads CASRGTSSYNEQFF. CDR3 in DNA: TGTGCCAGCAGGGGGACTAGCAGTTACAATGAGCAGTTCTTC.

The rearrangement links TRBV7-8 to TRBJ2-5, with 7 nucleotides matching TRBD1. Per germline, CDR1 SGHVS and CDR2 FQNEAQ. CDR3 length: 14 amino acids. Trimming cost V 5 bases and J 3 bases; bases outside gene matches: 6. Here the CDR3 reads CASSMAGTEETQYF. The CDR3 DNA sequence: TGTGCCAGCAGCATGGCCGGGACAGAAGAGACCCAGTACTTC.

CDR3 residues: CASSPLFPPTDTQYF. CDR3 DNA: TGTGCCAGCAGCCCCCTTTTCCCCCCCACAGATACGCAGTATTTT. This chain uses TRBV7-2 with TRBJ2-3; no definite D call. Germline-derived CDR1 and CDR2 are SGHTA and FQGNSA. V was trimmed by 5 bases and J by 2 bases, leaving 14 bases between them. The CDR3 is made up of 15 amino acids.

V is TRBV9 and J is TRBJ2-5; TRBD1 agrees at 7 bases. Losses at the gene ends were 0 bases for V and 5 bases for J; bases not matched to a gene: 7. The CDR3 consists of 15 residues. Germline-derived CDR1 and CDR2 are SGDLS and YYNGEE. The CDR3 DNA reads as TGTGCCAGCAGCGTAGGGACAGGCAGCTCGGAGACCCAGTACTTC. This codes for CASSVGTGSSETQYF.

This sequence joins TRBV7-9 and TRBJ1-3, with 10 bases matching TRBD1. CDR1 SEHNR and CDR2 FQNEAQ come from the germline V gene (reference sequence). This CDR3 comprises 17 residues. V gave up 3 bases and J gave up 3 bases; unmatched junction bases: 8. The CDR3 nucleotides are TGTGCCAGCAGCTTGGGCGGACAGGGGGTTTATGGAAACACCATATATTTT. It specifies CASSLGGQGVYGNTIYF. Full variable domain (remainder filled in from reference TRBV7-9 and TRBJ1-3): DTGVSQNPRHKITKRGQNVTFRCDPISEHNRLYWYRQTLGQGPEFLTYFQNEAQLEKSRLLSDRFSAERPKGSFSTLEIQRTEQGDSAMYLCASSLGGQGVYGNTIYFGEGSWLTVV.

This chain connects TRBV9 to TRBJ2-3; 12 bases match TRBD1. J gave up 4 bases and V 4 bases, and 4 bases lay outside the gene matches. The CDR3 has 15 residues. CDR1 is SGDLS, CDR2 YYNGEE, per germline. CDR3 nucleotide sequence: TGTGCCAGCAGCAAGGGACAGGGGGCGGCAGATACGCAGTATTTT. Its protein product is CASSKGQGAADTQYF.

The chain links TRBV2 to TRBJ2-1, with 8 bases fitting TRBD2. Germline-derived CDR1 and CDR2 are SNHLY and FYNNEI. V lost 4 bases to trimming and J lost 3 bases; unmatched junction nucleotides: 2. The CDR3 has 14 residues. CDR3 DNA: TGTGCCAGCAGTGGGACTAGCAGCTACAATGAGCAGTTCTTC. It encodes CASSGTSSYNEQFF.

A few counts support this clone. The V call is TRBV19, the J call TRBJ1-5; possible D gene TRBD1, 5 bases. Germline V lookup: CDR1 LNHDA, CDR2 SQIVND (reference sequence). CDR3 size: 13 residues. V was cut by 4 bases and J by 4 bases, with 8 bases left in between. The CDR3 DNA reads as TGTGCCAGTAGTACGGACATTAATCAGCCCCAGCATTTT. As protein: CASSTDINQPQHF.

This chain links TRBV7-9 with TRBJ2-2; 9 bases agree with TRBD2. J gave up 3 bases and V 5 bases, and 7 bases lay outside the gene matches. The length of the CDR3 is 16 residues. The V gene's germline CDR1 is SEHNR and CDR2 FQNEAQ (reference sequence). This CDR3 reads CASSLVAGADTGELFF. The CDR3 nucleotides are TGTGCCAGCAGCCTTGTAGCGGGGGCTGACACCGGGGAGCTGTTTTTT. The full variable domain, in which reference TRBV7-9 and TRBJ2-2 provide the parts outside the CDR3, is DTGVSQNPRHKITKRGQNVTFRCDPISEHNRLYWYRQTLGQGPEFLTYFQNEAQLEKSRLLSDRFSAERPKGSFSTLEIQRTEQGDSAMYLCASSLVAGADTGELFFGEGSRLTVL.